These 7 T cell receptor beta chains share one sample of origin, sequenced in a study of T-cell memory formation after mild COVID-19. One entry per CDR3 protein results from TCRdb running MiXCR on the 5' RACE reads. The repertoire holds tens of thousands of distinct CDR3 sequences, with about an eighth as singletons. Sequencing used PBMCs or a T cell subset sorted from them (not recorded which). Receptor source: an adult woman who had mild COVID-19 (a few samples of this study predate the infection). Cell type and time point are not known.

This clonotype has a handful of counts. The J gene is TRBJ2-7, the V gene TRBV24-1; D is perhaps TRBD1 (6 bases). The CDR3 sequence is 14 residues long. From germline, CDR1 is KGHDR and CDR2 SFDVKD. Trimming pared 6 bases from V and 0 bases from J, leaving 11 bases between. For the CDR3, the DNA is TGTGCCACCAGTCCGGGACACGACTCCTACGAGCAGTACTTC. This gives the protein CATSPGHDSYEQYF.

This clonotype was counted only a few times. The chain recombines TRBV6-2 or TRBV6-3 with TRBJ1-1; D might be TRBD1 (5 bases). V lost 8 bases, J lost 3 bases, and 10 bases lay in between. This CDR3 has 12 amino acids. Germline V CDR1 and CDR2: MNHEY, SVGEGT. CDR3: CASSVGHTEAFF. Written as DNA, the CDR3 is TGTGCCAGCTCTGTGGGACACACTGAAGCTTTCTTT.

This clonotype was seen more than once but under ten times. V is TRBV12-3 or TRBV12-4 and J is TRBJ2-3; 13 bases are a match to TRBD2. Germline trimming cut 5 bases from V and 3 bases from J; bases unmatched to any gene: 5. The CDR3 is 16 residues long. Here the CDR3 reads CASSPGLAGVTDTQYF. In nucleotides, the CDR3 is TGTGCCAGCAGTCCAGGACTAGCGGGAGTTACAGATACGCAGTATTTT.

This clonotype occurred a few times. The V call is TRBV20-1, the J call TRBJ2-7; the D gene is possibly TRBD2 (6 bases). V was cut by 1 base and J by 3 bases, with 13 bases left in between. Germline assignment: CDR1 DFQATT and CDR2 SNEGSKA (reference sequence). CDR3 length: 14 amino acids. The CDR3 DNA sequence: TGCAGTGCTAGAGCCCTCGAGGACTACTACGAGCAGTACTTC. This encodes CSARALEDYYEQYF.

A few counts support this clonotype. The chain links TRBV15 to TRBJ2-3; D call uncertain. The CDR3 contains 12 residues. Trimming cost V 6 bases and J 1 base, with 5 bases left between them. CDR1 LNHNV and CDR2 YYDKDF come from the germline V gene (reference sequence). In nucleotides, the CDR3 is TGTGCCACCAGTCTCGGCACAGATACGCAGTATTTT. It encodes CATSLGTDTQYF.

This rearrangement joins TRBV12-3 or TRBV12-4 to TRBJ2-1; 7 bases are a match to TRBD1. This CDR3 contains 13 residues. The V segment lost 8 bases and the J segment 8 bases; nucleotides outside the gene matches: 9. The CDR3 sequence: CASRTGVTHEQFF. In DNA form, the CDR3 reads TGTGCCAGCCGGACAGGAGTAACCCATGAGCAGTTCTTC.

The chain employs TRBV4-1 and TRBJ2-1; possible D gene TRBD2, 6 bases. The CDR3 length is 18 residues. V lost 0 bases, J lost 4 bases, and 19 bases lay in between. Germline V gene lookup returns CDR1 MGHRA and CDR2 YSYEKL. CDR3 region: CASSQESGVRGPYNEQFF. CDR3 nucleotides: TGCGCCAGCAGCCAAGAATCGGGGGTGCGGGGACCTTACAATGAGCAGTTCTTC.